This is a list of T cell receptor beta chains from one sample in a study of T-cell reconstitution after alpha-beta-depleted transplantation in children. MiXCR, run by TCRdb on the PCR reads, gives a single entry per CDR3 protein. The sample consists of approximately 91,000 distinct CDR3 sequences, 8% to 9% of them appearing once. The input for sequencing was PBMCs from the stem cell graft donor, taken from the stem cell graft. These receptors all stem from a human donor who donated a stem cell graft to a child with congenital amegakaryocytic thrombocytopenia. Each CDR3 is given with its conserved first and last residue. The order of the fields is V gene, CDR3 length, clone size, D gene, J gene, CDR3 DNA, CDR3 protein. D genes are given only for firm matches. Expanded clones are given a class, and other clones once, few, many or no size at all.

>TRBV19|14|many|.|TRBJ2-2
TGTGCCAGTAGTATATTGAAGGACACCGGGGAGCTGTTTTTT
CASSILKDTGELFF
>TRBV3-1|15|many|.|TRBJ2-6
TGTGCCAGCAGCCAAGCTTGGGGTGGGGCCAACGTCCTGACTTTC
CASSQAWGGANVLTF
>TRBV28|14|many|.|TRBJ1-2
TGTGCCAGCAGCATCCATGGTTCGGGCTATGGCTACACCTTC
CASSIHGSGYGYTF
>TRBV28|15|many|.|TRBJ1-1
TGTGCCAGCAGTTCCCCCGGGACAAGCGGCACTGAAGCTTTCTTT
CASSSPGTSGTEAFF
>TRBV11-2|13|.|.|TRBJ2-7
TGTGCCAGCTCAGCGGCCATTCCCTACGAGCAGTACTTC
CASSAAIPYEQYF
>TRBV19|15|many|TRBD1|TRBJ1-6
TGTGCCAGTAGTACAGAGACAGGGGTAGTATCACCCCTCCACTTT
CASSTETGVVSPLHF
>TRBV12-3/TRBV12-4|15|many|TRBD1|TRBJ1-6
TGTGCCAGCAGCAGGGGGGGTTCCTATAATTCACCCCTCCACTTT
CASSRGGSYNSPLHF
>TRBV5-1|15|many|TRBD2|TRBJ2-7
TGCGCCAGCAGCCGGGATACGGGGGGGGCCTACGAGCAGTACTTC
CASSRDTGGAYEQYF
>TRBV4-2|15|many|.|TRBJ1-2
TGTGCCAGCAGCCAAGATGGGGAGTGGGGCTATGGCTACACCTTC
CASSQDGEWGYGYTF
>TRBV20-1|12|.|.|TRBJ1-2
TGCAGTGCTGCAGGGGATTGGTATGGCTACACCTTC
CSAAGDWYGYTF
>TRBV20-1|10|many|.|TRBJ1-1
TGCAGTGCTAGAGATGTGCAGGGCATATTT
CSARDVQGIF
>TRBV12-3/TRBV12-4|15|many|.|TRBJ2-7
TGTGCCAGCAGTTTAGCGGGGTTAGGCAGCTACGAGCAGTACTTC
CASSLAGLGSYEQYF
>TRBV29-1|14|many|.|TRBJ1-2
TGCAGCGTTGAAGAGGGGGAAGGGAACTATGGCTACACCTTC
CSVEEGEGNYGYTF
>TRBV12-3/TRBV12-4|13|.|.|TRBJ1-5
TGTGCCAGCAGTTTGGGGAGGCGTCAGCCCCAGCATTTT
CASSLGRRQPQHF
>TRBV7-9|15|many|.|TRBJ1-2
TGTGCCAGCAGCTTAGCACTGTGGGATGAGAAGGGCTACACCTTC
CASSLALWDEKGYTF
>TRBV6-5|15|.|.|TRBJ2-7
TGTGCCAGCAGTTACGACGCAACGCCGTCCTACGAGCAGTACTTC
CASSYDATPSYEQYF
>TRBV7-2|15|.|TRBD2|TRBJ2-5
TGTGCCAGCAGCTTTTTAGCGGGAGGGCAGGAGACCCAGTACTTC
CASSFLAGGQETQYF
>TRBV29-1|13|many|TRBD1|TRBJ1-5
TGCAGCGTGGCCCAGGGGGCTGGACAGCCCCAGCATTTT
CSVAQGAGQPQHF
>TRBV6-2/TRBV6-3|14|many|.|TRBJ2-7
TGTGCCTCAACAGATGCGGGCAGGTCCTACGAGCAGTACTTC
CASTDAGRSYEQYF
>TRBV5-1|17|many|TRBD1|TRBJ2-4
TGCGCCAGCAGCTTGGGGGACAGGGGAAGAGCCAAAAACATTCAGTACTTC
CASSLGDRGRAKNIQYF
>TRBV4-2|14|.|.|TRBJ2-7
TGTGCCAGCAGCCAAGTCGGGCAAGACAACGAGCAGTACTTC
CASSQVGQDNEQYF
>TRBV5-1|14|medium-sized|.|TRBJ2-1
TGCGCCAGCAGCTTGAGTGGGGCCTACAATGAGCAGTTCTTC
CASSLSGAYNEQFF
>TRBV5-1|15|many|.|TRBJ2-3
TGCGCCAGCAGCTTAAGTAACCCTGACACAGATACGCAGTATTTT
CASSLSNPDTDTQYF
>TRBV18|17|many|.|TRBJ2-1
TGTGCCAGCTCACTAAGAAGGCCCCTGGAACTGGCCAATGAGCAGTTCTTC
CASSLRRPLELANEQFF
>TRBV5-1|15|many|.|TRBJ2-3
TGCGCCAGCAGCTTGGAAGGGCGGGCCACAGATACGCAGTATTTT
CASSLEGRATDTQYF
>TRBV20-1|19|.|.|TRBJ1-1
TGCAGCGCTAGAGGCCACGGGACGGGATCGGTGAGGGCTCAGGCTGAAGCTTTCTTT
CSARGHGTGSVRAQAEAFF
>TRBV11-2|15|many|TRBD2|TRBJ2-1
TGTGCCAGCAGCAACATAGCGGGGCGGAATGGCGAGCAGTTCTTC
CASSNIAGRNGEQFF
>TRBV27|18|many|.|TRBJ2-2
TGTGCCAGCAGTTCCCTTCCGGTCGGAGAAGGTGGCACCGGGGAGCTGTTTTTT
CASSSLPVGEGGTGELFF
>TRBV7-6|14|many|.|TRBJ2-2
TGTGCCAGCAGCTTAGTGGGCCTCACCGGGGAGCTGTTTTTT
CASSLVGLTGELFF
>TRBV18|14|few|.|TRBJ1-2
TGTGCCAGCTCACCACCGCGGGGCCAAGGGGGCTACACCTTC
CASSPPRGQGGYTF
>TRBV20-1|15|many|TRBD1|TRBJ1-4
TGCAGTGCTACCCGGACAGGGGAAGGGGGTGAAAAACTGTTTTTT
CSATRTGEGGEKLFF
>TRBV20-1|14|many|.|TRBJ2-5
TGCAGTGCTAGTGAGGACCCTTCCAAGGAGACCCAGTACTTC
CSASEDPSKETQYF
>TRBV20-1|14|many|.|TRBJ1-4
TGCAGTGCTAGAGATGCGGGAGGGGATGAAAAACTGTTTTTT
CSARDAGGDEKLFF
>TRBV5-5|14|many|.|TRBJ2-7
TGTGCCAGCAGCCTTGGACAGAGCTCCTACGAGCAGTACTTC
CASSLGQSSYEQYF
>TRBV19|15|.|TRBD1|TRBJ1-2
TGTGCCAGTAGTCCACTGGACAGGGCGGGCTATGGCTACACCTTC
CASSPLDRAGYGYTF
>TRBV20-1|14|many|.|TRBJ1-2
TGCAGTGCTAGTAGGGACGGACTTGGGTATGGCTACACCTTC
CSASRDGLGYGYTF
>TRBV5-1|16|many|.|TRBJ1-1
TGCGCCAGCAGCTTGGGAGACATTGTGGGGAACACTGAAGCTTTCTTT
CASSLGDIVGNTEAFF
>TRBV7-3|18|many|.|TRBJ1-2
TGTGCCAGCAGCTCGCCCTCGACAGCCCAGGGAGCTAACTATGGCTACACCTTC
CASSSPSTAQGANYGYTF
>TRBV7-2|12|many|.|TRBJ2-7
TGTGCCAGCAGCTCCAGCCCCGCCGAGCAGTACTTC
CASSSSPAEQYF